One and the same sample provided the 9 T cell receptor beta chains below, sequenced in a study of identical twins. TCRdb re-analysed the 5' RACE reads in MiXCR, keeping a single row per CDR3 protein. The sample consists of just under 650,000 distinct CDR3 sequences, under 8.5% of them appearing once. The sample was also linked to a second study, of yellow fever vaccine responses in identical twins.

The sequenced material came from PBMCs. The origin of the receptors is a young woman in good health.

The rearrangement links TRBV7-6 to TRBJ1-6; 8 positions match TRBD1. The CDR3 has 15 amino acids. Per the germline V gene, CDR1 is SGHVS and CDR2 is FNYEAQ. V lost 5 bases to trimming and J lost 6 bases; unmatched junction nucleotides: 6. CDR3 DNA sequence: TGTGCCAGCAGCCCGCTCACAGGGGGTAATTCACCCCTCCACTTT. It codes for CASSPLTGGNSPLHF.

This clonotype came up a few times. The chain links TRBV28 to TRBJ2-1; tentatively, D is TRBD1 (5 bases). V was pared by 2 bases and J by 5 bases, with 16 bases between. In germline, CDR1 is MDHEN, CDR2 SYDVKM. The CDR3 extends over 16 amino acids. In DNA, the CDR3 is TGTGCCAGCAGTTTAGGTCGGCAGGGCCCGAACAATGAGCAGTTCTTC. Translated: CASSLGRQGPNNEQFF.

This clonotype has a handful of counts. CDR3: CASSPGQQQETQYF. The CDR3 nucleotides read TGCGCCAGCAGCCCGGGACAGCAACAAGAGACCCAGTACTTC. The chain links TRBV5-1 to TRBJ2-5; 7 nucleotides align to TRBD1. Per germline, CDR1 SGHRS and CDR2 YFSETQ. The J segment lost 2 bases and the V segment lost 4 bases, leaving 5 bases of the junction unmatched. This CDR3 is built from 14 residues.

This clonotype was picked up a small number of times. This chain joins TRBV5-1 and TRBJ2-3, with a tentative D call TRBD2 (5 bases). This CDR3 is built from 14 residues. Germline values: CDR1 SGHRS, CDR2 YFSETQ. V was clipped by 2 bases and J by 0 bases, with 7 bases between them. The CDR3 DNA follows: TGCGCCAGCAGCTTCCGGACTAGCACAGATACGCAGTATTTT. Its translation is CASSFRTSTDTQYF.

This clonotype was seen more than once but under ten times. V gene TRBV6-1 combines with J gene TRBJ2-4; maybe TRBD1 (6 bases). The CDR3 has 16 amino acids. V dropped 3 bases and J dropped 5 bases, with 17 bases sitting between them. CDR1 is MNHNS and CDR2 is SASEGT in the germline V gene. In DNA form, the CDR3 reads TGTGCCAGCAGTGATGGAGCCTTTTGGGGGCAAAACATTCAGTACTTC. Translation: CASSDGAFWGQNIQYF.

This rearrangement joins TRBV5-6 to TRBJ1-2; D is ambiguous. The CDR3 length is 13 residues. CDR1 and CDR2 (germline): SGHDT, YYEEEE. Trimming left V 0 bases short and J 4 bases short, with 7 bases between. Here the CDR3 reads CASSLAASYGYTF. DNA for the CDR3: TGTGCCAGCAGCTTGGCCGCCAGCTATGGCTACACCTTC.

The V and J genes are TRBV5-1 and TRBJ2-5; D perhaps matches TRBD1 (5 bases). The V end was cut by 4 bases, the J end by 7 bases, with 14 bases between. The CDR3 covers 13 residues. Per germline, CDR1 SGHRS and CDR2 YFSETQ. In DNA, the CDR3 is TGCGCCAGCAGCCACTCTAGTCAGGGGACCCAGTACTTC. Translated: CASSHSSQGTQYF.

J is TRBJ2-3 and V is TRBV6-4, with TRBD2 matching 9 bases. The CDR3 contains 17 residues. The germline CDR1 and CDR2 sequences are MRHNA and SNTAGT. Losses at the gene ends were 2 bases for V and 0 bases for J; bases not matched to a gene: 6. CDR3 in amino acids: CASSDLWREGSTDTQYF. DNA for the CDR3: TGTGCCAGCAGTGACCTCTGGCGGGAGGGAAGCACAGATACGCAGTATTTT.

The table lists this clonotype with a few counts. The V and J genes are TRBV6-2 or TRBV6-3 and TRBJ2-7; D not resolved. Trimming left V 4 bases short and J 2 bases short, with 9 bases between. CDR3 size: 13 residues. Looked up from germline, CDR1 is MNHEY and CDR2 is SVGEGT. In DNA form, the CDR3 reads TGTGCCAGCAGTTTTGGACCGACCTACGAGCAGTACTTC. This codes for CASSFGPTYEQYF.